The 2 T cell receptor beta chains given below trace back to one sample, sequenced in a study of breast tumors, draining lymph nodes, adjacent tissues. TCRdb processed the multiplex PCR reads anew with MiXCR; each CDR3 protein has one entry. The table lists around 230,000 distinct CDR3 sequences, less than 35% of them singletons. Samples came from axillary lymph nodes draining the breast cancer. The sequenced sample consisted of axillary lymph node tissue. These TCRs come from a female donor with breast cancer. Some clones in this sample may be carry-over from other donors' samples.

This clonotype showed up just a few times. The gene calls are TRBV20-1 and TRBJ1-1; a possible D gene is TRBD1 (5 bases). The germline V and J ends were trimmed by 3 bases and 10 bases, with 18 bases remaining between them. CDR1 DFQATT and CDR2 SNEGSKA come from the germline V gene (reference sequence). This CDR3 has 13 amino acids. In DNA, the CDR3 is TGCAGTGCTAGGGTACGGGGCGAAGGGCGAGCTTTCTTT. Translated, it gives CSARVRGEGRAFF.

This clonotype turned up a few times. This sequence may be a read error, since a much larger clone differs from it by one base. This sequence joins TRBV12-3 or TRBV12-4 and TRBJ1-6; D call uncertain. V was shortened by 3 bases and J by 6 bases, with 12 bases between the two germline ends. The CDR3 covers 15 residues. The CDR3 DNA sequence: TGTGCCAGCAGTTTCTGGTCTCAGCTTAATTCACCCCTCCACTTT. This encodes CASSFWSQLNSPLHF.